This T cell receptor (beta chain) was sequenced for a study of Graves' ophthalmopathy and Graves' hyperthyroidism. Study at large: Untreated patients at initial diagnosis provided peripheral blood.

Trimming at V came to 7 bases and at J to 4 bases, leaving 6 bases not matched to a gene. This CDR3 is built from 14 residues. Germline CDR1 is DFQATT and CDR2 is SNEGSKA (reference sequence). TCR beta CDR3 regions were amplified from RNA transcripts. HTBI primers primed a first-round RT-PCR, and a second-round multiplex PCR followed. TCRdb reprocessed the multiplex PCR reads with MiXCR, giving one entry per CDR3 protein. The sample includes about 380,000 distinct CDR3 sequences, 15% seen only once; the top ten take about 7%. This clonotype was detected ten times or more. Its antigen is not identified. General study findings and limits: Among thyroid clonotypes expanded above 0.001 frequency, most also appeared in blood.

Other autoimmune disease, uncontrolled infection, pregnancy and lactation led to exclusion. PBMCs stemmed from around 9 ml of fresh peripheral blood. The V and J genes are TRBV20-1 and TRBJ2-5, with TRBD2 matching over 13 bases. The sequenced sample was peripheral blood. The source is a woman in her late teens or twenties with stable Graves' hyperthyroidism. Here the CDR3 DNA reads TGCAGTGGGCAAACTAGCGGGGGGGCAGAGACCCAGTACTTC. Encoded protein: CSGQTSGGAETQYF.